This TCR beta chain was sequenced for a study of T cell changes during pregnancy in multiple sclerosis. V was trimmed by 1 base and J by 4 bases, leaving 11 bases between them. In germline, CDR1 is SGDLS, CDR2 YYNGEE. This CDR3 has 14 amino acids. Generated by immunoSEQ multiplex PCR, the TCRdb table keeps only in-frame clones and is missing some. Among 80,000 to 95,000 clones listed, 90% to 95% were seen once. This material consisted of peripheral blood, taken in the second trimester of pregnancy. This chain connects TRBV9 to TRBJ1-1; weak D call: TRBD1 (6 bases). The receptor's source is a female donor with multiple sclerosis, enrolled in a pregnancy study. The CDR3 DNA is TGTGCCAGCAGCGTAATAGGGGGGGGCACTGAAGCTTTCTTT. Translation gives CASSVIGGGTEAFF.